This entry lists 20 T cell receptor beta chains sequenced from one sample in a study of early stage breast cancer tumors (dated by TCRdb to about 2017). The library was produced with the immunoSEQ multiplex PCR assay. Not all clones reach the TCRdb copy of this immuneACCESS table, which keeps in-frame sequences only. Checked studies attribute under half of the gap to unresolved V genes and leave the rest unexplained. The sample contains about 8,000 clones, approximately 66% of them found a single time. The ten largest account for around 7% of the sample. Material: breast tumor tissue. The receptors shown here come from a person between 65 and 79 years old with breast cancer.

The CDR3 DNA sequence: TGTGCCAGCAGTCCGGGACAGGGTGGGGCCGGGGCCAACGTCCTGACTTTC. Protein sequence: CASSPGQGGAGANVLTF. V is TRBV27 and J is TRBJ2-6; 9 bases match TRBD1. CDR1 and CDR2 (germline): MNHEY, SMNVEV (reference sequence). CDR3 length: 17 amino acids. V shed 5 bases, J shed 4 bases, and the junction held 9 bases outside the gene matches.

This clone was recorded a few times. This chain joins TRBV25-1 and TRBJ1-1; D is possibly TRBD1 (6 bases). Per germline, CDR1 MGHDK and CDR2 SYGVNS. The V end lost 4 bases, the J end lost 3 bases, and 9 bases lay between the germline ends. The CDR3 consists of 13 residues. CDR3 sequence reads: CASSAYRDTEAFF. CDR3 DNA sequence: TGTGCCAGCAGTGCGTACAGGGACACTGAAGCTTTCTTT.

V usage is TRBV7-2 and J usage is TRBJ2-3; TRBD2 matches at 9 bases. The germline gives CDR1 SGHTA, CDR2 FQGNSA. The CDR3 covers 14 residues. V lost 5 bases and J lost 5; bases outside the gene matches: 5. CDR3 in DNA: TGTGCCAGCAGCCGCGGGGGGGCCGAAGATACGCAGTATTTT. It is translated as CASSRGGAEDTQYF.

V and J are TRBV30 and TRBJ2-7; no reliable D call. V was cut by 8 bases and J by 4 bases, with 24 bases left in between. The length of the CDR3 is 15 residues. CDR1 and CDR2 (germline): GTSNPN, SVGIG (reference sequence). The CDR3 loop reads CAGRPGGSSPYEQYF. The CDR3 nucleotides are TGTGCCGGCCGCCCGGGTGGGTCATCACCATACGAGCAGTACTTC.

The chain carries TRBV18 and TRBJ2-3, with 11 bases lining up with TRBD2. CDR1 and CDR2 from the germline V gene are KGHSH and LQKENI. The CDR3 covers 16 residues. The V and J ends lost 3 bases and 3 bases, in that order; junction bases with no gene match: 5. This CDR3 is CASSPEIAGGTDTQYF. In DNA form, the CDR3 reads TGTGCCAGCTCACCCGAGATAGCGGGGGGGACAGATACGCAGTATTTT.

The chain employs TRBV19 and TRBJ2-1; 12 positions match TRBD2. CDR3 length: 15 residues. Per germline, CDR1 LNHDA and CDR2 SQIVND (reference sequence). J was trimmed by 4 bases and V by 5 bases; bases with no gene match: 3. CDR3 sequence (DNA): TGTGCCAGTAGTTCGACTAGCGGGAGTTACAATGAGCAGTTCTTC. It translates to CASSSTSGSYNEQFF.

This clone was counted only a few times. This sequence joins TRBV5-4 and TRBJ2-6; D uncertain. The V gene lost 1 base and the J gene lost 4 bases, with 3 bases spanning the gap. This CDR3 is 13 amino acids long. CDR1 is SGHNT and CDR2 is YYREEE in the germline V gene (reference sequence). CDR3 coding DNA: TGTGCCAGCAGCTTGACAGGGGCCAACGTCCTGACTTTC. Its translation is CASSLTGANVLTF.

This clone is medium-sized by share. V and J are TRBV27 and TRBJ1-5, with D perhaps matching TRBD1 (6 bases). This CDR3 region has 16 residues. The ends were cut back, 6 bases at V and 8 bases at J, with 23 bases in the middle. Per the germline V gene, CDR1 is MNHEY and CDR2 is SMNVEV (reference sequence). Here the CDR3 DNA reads TGTGCCAGCAGGGAGTGGGCAGGGGCTACTCTTGAGCCCCAGCATTTT. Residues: CASREWAGATLEPQHF.

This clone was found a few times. CDR3 region: CASGDRENTEAFF. Here the CDR3 DNA reads TGTGCCAGCGGGGACAGGGAGAACACTGAAGCTTTCTTT. The gene calls are TRBV2 and TRBJ1-1; 9 nucleotides align to TRBD1. This CDR3 has 13 residues. Trimming took 8 bases from V and 1 from J; bases not matched to a gene: 2. Germline V lookup: CDR1 SNHLY, CDR2 FYNNEI.

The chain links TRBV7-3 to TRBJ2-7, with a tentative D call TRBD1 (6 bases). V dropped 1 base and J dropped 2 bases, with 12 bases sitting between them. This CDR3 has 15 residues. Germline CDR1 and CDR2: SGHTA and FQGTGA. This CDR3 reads CASSLNPGVAYEQYF. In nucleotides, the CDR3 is TGTGCCAGCAGCTTAAATCCAGGGGTGGCCTACGAGCAGTACTTC.

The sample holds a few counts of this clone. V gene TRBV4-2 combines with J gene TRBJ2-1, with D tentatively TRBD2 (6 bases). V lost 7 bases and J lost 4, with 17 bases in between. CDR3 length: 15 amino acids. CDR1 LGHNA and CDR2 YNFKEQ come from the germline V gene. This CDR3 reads CASTVGTEKYNEQFF. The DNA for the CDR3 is TGTGCCAGCACTGTTGGGACTGAGAAATACAATGAGCAGTTCTTC.

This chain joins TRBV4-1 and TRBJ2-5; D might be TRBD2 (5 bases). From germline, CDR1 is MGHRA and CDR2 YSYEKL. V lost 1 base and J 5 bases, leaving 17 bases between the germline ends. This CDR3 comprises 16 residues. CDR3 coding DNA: TGCGCCAGCAGCCAAGGGGGTGGGCTAGCATGGGAGACCCAGTACTTC. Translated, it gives CASSQGGGLAWETQYF.

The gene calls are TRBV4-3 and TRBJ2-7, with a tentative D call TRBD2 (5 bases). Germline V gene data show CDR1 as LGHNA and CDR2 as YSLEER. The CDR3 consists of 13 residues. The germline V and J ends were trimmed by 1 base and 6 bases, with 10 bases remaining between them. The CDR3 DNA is TGCGCCAGCAGCCAAGTATTCGCGGGCGAGCAGTACTTC. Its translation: CASSQVFAGEQYF.

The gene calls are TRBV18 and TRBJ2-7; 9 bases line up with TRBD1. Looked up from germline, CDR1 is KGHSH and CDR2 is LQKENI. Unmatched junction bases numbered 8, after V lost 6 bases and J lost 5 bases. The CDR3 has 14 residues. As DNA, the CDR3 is TGTGCCAGCTCCGCCGGGACAGGGATCCACGAGCAGTACTTC. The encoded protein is CASSAGTGIHEQYF.

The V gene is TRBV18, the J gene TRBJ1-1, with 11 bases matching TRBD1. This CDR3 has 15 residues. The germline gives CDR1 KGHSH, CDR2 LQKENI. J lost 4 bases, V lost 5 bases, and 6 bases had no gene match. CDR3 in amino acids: CASSAGTGGTTEAFF. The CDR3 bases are TGTGCCAGCTCAGCCGGGACAGGGGGTACCACTGAAGCTTTCTTT.

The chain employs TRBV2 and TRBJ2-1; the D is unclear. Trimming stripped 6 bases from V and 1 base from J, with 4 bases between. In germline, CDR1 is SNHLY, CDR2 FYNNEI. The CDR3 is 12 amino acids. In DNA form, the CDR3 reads TGTGCCAGCAGCCCGTCCTACAATGAGCAGTTCTTC. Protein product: CASSPSYNEQFF.

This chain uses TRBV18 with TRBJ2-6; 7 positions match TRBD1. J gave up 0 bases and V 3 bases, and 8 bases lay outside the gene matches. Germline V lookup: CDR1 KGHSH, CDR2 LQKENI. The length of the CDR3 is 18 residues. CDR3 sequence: CASSPSDRRSSGANVLTF. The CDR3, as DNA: TGTGCCAGCTCACCGTCGGACAGGCGGAGCTCTGGGGCCAACGTCCTGACTTTC.

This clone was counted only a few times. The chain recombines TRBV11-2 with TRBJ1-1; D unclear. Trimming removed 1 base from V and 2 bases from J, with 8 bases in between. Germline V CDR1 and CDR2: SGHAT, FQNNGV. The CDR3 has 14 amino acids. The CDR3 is CASSLGRGNTEAFF. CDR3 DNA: TGTGCCAGCAGCTTAGGACGGGGAAACACTGAAGCTTTCTTT. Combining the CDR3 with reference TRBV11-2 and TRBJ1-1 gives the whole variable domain EAGVAQSPRYKIIEKRQSVAFWCNPISGHATLYWYQQILGQGPKLLIQFQNNGVVDDSQLPKDRFSAERLKGVDSTLKIQPAKLEDSAVYLCASSLGRGNTEAFFGQGTRLTVV.

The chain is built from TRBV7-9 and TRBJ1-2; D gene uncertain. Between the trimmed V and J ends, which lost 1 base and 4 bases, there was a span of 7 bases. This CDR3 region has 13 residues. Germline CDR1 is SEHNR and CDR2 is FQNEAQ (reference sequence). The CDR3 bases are TGTGCCAGCAGCTTAGGGGCCACCTATGGCTACACCTTC. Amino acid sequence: CASSLGATYGYTF.

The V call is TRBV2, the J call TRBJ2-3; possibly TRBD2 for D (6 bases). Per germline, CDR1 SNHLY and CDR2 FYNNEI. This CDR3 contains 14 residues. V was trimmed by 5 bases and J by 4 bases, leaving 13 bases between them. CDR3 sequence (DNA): TGTGCCAGCAGTTCCCTGACTAGGGCAGATACGCAGTATTTT. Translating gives CASSSLTRADTQYF.